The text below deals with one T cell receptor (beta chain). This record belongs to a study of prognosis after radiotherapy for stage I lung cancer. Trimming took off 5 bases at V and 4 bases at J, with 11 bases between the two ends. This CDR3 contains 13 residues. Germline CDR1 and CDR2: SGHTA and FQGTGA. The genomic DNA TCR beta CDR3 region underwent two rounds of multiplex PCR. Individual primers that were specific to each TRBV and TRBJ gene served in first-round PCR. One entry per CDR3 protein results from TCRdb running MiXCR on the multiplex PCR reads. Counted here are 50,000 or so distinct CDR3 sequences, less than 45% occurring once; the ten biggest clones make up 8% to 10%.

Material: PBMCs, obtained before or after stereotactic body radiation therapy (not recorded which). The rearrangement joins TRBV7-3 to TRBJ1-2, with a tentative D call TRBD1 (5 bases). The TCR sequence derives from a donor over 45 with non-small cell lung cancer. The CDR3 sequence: CASSPTEGYGYTF. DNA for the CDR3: TGTGCCAGCAGCCCGACAGAAGGCTATGGCTACACCTTC.